One sample yielded the 11 T cell receptor beta chains listed below, sequenced in a study of blood T cell repertoires in COVID-19. The table came from immunoSEQ multiplex PCR; TCRdb's copy has only in-frame clones and leaves some out. The sample includes approximately 100,000 clones, about 89% of them seen just once. Sequenced material: peripheral blood. All receptors come from a man aged 50 to 60 with acute or convalescent COVID-19.

This chain uses TRBV7-3 with TRBJ1-1, with TRBD1 matching 7 bases. The trim removed 5 bases at V and 5 bases at J, leaving 5 bases unmatched. The CDR3 is 13 amino acids. Per germline, CDR1 SGHTA and CDR2 FQGTGA. The CDR3 here is CASSPTTGTEAFF. The DNA of the CDR3 is TGTGCCAGCAGCCCGACGACAGGGACTGAAGCTTTCTTT.

V is TRBV27 and J is TRBJ2-7, with 8 bases identical to TRBD2. With 3 bases clipped from V and 5 bases from J, the junction kept 6 bases outside the gene matches. Germline V lookup: CDR1 MNHEY, CDR2 SMNVEV (reference sequence). CDR3 length: 14 amino acids. In nucleotides, the CDR3 is TGTGCCAGCAGTTTCAGCGGGAGTACCGACGAGCAGTACTTC. Protein: CASSFSGSTDEQYF.

The genes are TRBV19 and TRBJ1-6; perhaps TRBD1 as D (5 bases). Trimming removed 7 bases at V and 7 bases at J, with 11 bases between. The CDR3 is made up of 13 amino acids. CDR1 is LNHDA, CDR2 SQIVND, per germline (reference sequence). CDR3: CASTQSGNSPLHF. The CDR3 DNA reads TGTGCCAGTACCCAGTCAGGGAATTCACCCCTCCACTTT.

This clone was observed once. This chain links TRBV18 with TRBJ2-6, with D possibly matching TRBD1 (5 bases). V shed 6 bases and J shed 0 bases, with 15 bases lying between them. The germline V gene encodes CDR1 KGHSH and CDR2 LQKENI. CDR3 length: 17 residues. CDR3 bases: TGTGCCAGCTCCCAAGGGCAGGGTACCTCTGGGGCCAACGTCCTGACTTTC. Translation gives CASSQGQGTSGANVLTF. Full variable domain (missing parts from reference TRBV18 and TRBJ2-6): NAGVMQNPRHLVRRRGQEARLRCSPMKGHSHVYWYRQLPEEGLKFMVYLQKENIIDESGMPKERFSAEFPKEGPSILRIQQVVRGDSAAYFCASSQGQGTSGANVLTFGAGSRLTVL.

This clone was seen more than once but under ten times. The chain combines TRBV6-5 with TRBJ2-1; 11 nucleotides agree with TRBD2. Germline V lookup: CDR1 MNHEY, CDR2 SVGAGI. The CDR3 loop spans 15 amino acids. With V trimmed by 4 bases and J by 7 bases, 6 bases remained unmatched. The CDR3 loop reads CASSSRLAGWNEQFF. In DNA, the CDR3 is TGTGCCAGCAGTTCGAGACTAGCGGGATGGAATGAGCAGTTCTTC.

J is TRBJ2-1 and V is TRBV11-2; 9 nucleotides match TRBD2. CDR1 and CDR2 from the germline V gene are SGHAT and FQNNGV. V lost 3 bases to trimming and J lost 4 bases; unmatched junction nucleotides: 1. This CDR3 is built from 14 residues. CDR3 bases: TGTGCCAGCAGCTTGACTAGCGGATACAATGAGCAGTTCTTC. Residues: CASSLTSGYNEQFF.

This rearrangement joins TRBV4-1 to TRBJ1-1; no clear D. V was clipped by 4 bases and J by 8 bases, with 14 bases between them. The CDR3 has 13 amino acids. Per germline, CDR1 MGHRA and CDR2 YSYEKL. The CDR3 protein is CASSRPREAEAFF. The CDR3 bases are TGCGCCAGCAGCCGGCCTCGGGAGGCCGAAGCTTTCTTT.

This clone showed up just once. This chain joins TRBV5-1 and TRBJ2-7, with 7 positions matching TRBD2. This CDR3 is 14 amino acids long. Germline CDR1 is SGHRS and CDR2 is YFSETQ. Trimming cost V 3 bases and J 1 base; bases outside gene matches: 4. CDR3 bases: TGCGCCAGCAGCTCCGGACTAGGTTCCTACGAGCAGTACTTC. Its protein product is CASSSGLGSYEQYF.

The rearrangement uses TRBV18 and TRBJ2-6; 9 nucleotides line up with TRBD1. The junction had 8 bases not matched to a gene; V was cut back by 4 bases and J by 4 bases. Germline CDR1 KGHSH, CDR2 LQKENI. The CDR3 totals 17 residues. CDR3 region: CASSREQGAIGANVLTF. CDR3 in DNA: TGTGCCAGCTCACGAGAACAGGGGGCGATAGGGGCCAACGTCCTGACTTTC.

CDR3 sequence reads: CASRWEGGPNEQFF. CDR3 coding DNA: TGTGCCAGTAGGTGGGAGGGTGGACCGAATGAGCAGTTCTTC. The chain employs TRBV19 and TRBJ2-1, with 7 bases fitting TRBD2. The CDR3 spans 14 residues. Germline-derived CDR1 and CDR2 are LNHDA and SQIVND (reference sequence). After removal of 6 bases from V and 7 bases from J, the junction contained 9 bases not matched to a gene.

The CDR3: CASSPKFSGREGTEAFF. CDR3 sequence (DNA): TGTGCCAGCTCACCTAAATTCAGTGGGCGAGAGGGCACTGAAGCTTTCTTT. This chain joins TRBV18 and TRBJ1-1; D is undetermined. From germline, CDR1 is KGHSH and CDR2 LQKENI. V lost 3 bases and J lost 4, with 21 bases in between. The CDR3 has 17 amino acids.